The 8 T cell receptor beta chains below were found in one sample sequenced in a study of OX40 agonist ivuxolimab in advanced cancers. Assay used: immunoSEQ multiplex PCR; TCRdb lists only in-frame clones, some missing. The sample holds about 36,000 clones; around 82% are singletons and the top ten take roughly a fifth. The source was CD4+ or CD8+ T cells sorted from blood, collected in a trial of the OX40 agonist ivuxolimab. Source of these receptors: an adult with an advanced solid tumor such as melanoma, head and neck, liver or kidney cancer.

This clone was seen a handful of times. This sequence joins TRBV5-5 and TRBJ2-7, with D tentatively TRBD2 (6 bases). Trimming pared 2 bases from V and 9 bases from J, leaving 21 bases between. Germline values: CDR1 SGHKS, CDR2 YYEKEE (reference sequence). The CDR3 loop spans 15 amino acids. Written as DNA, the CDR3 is TGTGCCAGCAGCTTTGGGCTCATGACGGGGGAAGGGCAGTACTTC. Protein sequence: CASSFGLMTGEGQYF.

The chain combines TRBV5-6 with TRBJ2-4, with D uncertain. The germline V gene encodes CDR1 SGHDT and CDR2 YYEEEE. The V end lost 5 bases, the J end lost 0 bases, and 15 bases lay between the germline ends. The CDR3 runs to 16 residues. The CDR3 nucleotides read TGTGCCAGCAGTTGGACGGGCAGCTTAGCCAAAAACATTCAGTACTTC. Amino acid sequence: CASSWTGSLAKNIQYF.

CDR3 loop: CASSLLGGRPMNTEAFF. CDR3 coding DNA: TGTGCCAGCAGCTTATTAGGAGGGCGGCCCATGAACACTGAAGCTTTCTTT. V usage is TRBV7-3 and J usage is TRBJ1-1; D gene ambiguous. Germline lookup yields CDR1 SGHTA and CDR2 FQGTGA. The ends were cut back, 2 bases at V and 0 bases at J, with 16 bases in the middle. The CDR3 has 17 residues.

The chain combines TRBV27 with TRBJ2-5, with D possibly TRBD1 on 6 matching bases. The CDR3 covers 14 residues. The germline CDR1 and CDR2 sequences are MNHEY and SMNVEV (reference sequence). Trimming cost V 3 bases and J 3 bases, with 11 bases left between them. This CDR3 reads CASSFLGGEETQYF. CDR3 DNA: TGTGCCAGCAGTTTTTTAGGGGGAGAAGAGACCCAGTACTTC.

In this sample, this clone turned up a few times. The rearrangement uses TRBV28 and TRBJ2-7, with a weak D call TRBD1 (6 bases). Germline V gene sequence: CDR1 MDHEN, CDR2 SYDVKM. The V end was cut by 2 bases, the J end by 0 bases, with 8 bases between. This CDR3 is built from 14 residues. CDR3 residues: CASSLTGFSYEQYF. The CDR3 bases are TGTGCCAGCAGTTTAACAGGGTTCTCCTACGAGCAGTACTTC. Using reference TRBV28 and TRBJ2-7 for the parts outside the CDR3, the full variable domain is DVKVTQSSRYLVKRTGEKVFLECVQDMDHENMFWYRQDPGLGLRLIYFSYDVKMKEKGDIPEGYSVSREKKERFSLILESASTNQTSMYLCASSLTGFSYEQYFGPGTRLTVT.

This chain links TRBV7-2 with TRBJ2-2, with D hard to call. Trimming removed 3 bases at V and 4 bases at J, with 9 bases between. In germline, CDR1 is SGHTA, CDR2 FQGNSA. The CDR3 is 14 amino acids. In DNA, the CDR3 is TGTGCCAGCAGCTTGGTGGGAAGCACCGGGGAGCTGTTTTTT. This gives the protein CASSLVGSTGELFF.

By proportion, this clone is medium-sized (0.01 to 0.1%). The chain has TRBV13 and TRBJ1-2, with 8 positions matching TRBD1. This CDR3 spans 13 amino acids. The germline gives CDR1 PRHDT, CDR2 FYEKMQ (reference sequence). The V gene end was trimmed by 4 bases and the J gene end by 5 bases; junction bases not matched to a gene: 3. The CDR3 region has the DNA TGTGCCAGCAGCTACCGGACAGGGTATGGCTACACCTTC. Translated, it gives CASSYRTGYGYTF. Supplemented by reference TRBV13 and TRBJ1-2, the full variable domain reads AAGVIQSPRHLIKEKRETATLKCYPIPRHDTVYWYQQGPGQDPQFLISFYEKMQSDKGSIPDRFSAQQFSDYHSELNMSSLELGDSALYFCASSYRTGYGYTFGSGTRLTVV.

CDR3 bases: TGTGCCAGCAGTAACAGGGTATCCTACGAGCAGTACTTC. It yields the protein CASSNRVSYEQYF. The chain couples TRBV28 to TRBJ2-7, with TRBD1 as a possible D gene (6 bases). CDR3 size: 13 residues. V was cut by 5 bases and J by 1 base, with 9 bases left in between. In germline, CDR1 is MDHEN, CDR2 SYDVKM.